These 26 T cell receptor beta chains share one sample of origin, sequenced in a study of blood T cell repertoires in COVID-19. TCRdb's copy holds only in-frame clones and misses some; the assay was immunoSEQ multiplex PCR. The table shows 200,000 to 250,000 clones, with about 83% occurring only once. What was sequenced was peripheral blood. These receptor sequences come from a woman in her thirties with COVID-19, enrolled during active disease.

This clone has a handful of counts. The DNA of the CDR3 is TGTGCCAGCAGTTATCCACGGGACAGGGTCGACGAGCAGTACTTC. Translated, it gives CASSYPRDRVDEQYF. The V call is TRBV6-2 or TRBV6-3, the J call TRBJ2-7, with 9 bases fitting TRBD1. V lost 3 bases to trimming and J lost 5 bases; unmatched junction nucleotides: 8. This CDR3 has 15 residues. CDR1 MNHEY and CDR2 SVGEGT come from the germline V gene.

The chain combines TRBV19 with TRBJ2-5; 8 positions match TRBD2. Germline CDR1 LNHDA, CDR2 SQIVND (reference sequence). Trimming took 0 bases from V and 2 from J; bases not matched to a gene: 11. This CDR3 comprises 18 residues. The CDR3 is CASSIDSGGTSGQETQYF. CDR3 DNA: TGTGCCAGTAGTATAGATTCGGGCGGAACTAGCGGACAAGAGACCCAGTACTTC.

The chain joins TRBV5-6 to TRBJ2-1, with TRBD2 matching 7 bases. This CDR3 has 13 amino acids. The junction had 7 bases not matched to a gene; V was cut back by 0 bases and J by 13 bases. Germline CDR1 and CDR2: SGHDT and YYEEEE. CDR3 loop: CASSLGAGVGQFF. DNA for the CDR3: TGTGCCAGCAGCTTGGGGGCGGGGGTTGGCCAGTTCTTC.

The chain recombines TRBV18 with TRBJ2-5; TRBD1 agrees at 8 bases. Losses at the gene ends were 3 bases for V and 4 bases for J; bases not matched to a gene: 4. Germline V lookup: CDR1 KGHSH, CDR2 LQKENI. This CDR3 has 14 residues. The CDR3 loop reads CASSPSGGPETQYF. The CDR3 nucleotides read TGTGCCAGCTCACCTTCAGGGGGCCCAGAGACCCAGTACTTC.

The chain combines TRBV4-2 with TRBJ1-1; no clear D. The CDR3 runs 13 residues. Trimming took 1 base from V and 1 from J, leaving 4 bases between them. Looked up from germline, CDR1 is LGHNA and CDR2 is YNFKEQ. The chain's CDR3 is CASSQAGNTEAFF. In DNA, the CDR3 is TGTGCCAGCAGCCAAGCGGGGAACACTGAAGCTTTCTTT.

The rearrangement uses TRBV11-2 and TRBJ2-6; D is uncertain. V was pared by 8 bases and J by 1 base, with 6 bases between. This CDR3 is 13 amino acids long. Germline-derived CDR1 and CDR2 are SGHAT and FQNNGV. In DNA form, the CDR3 reads TGTGCCAGCCCTTTATCTGGGGCCAACGTCCTGACTTTC. Its translation: CASPLSGANVLTF.

This clone is a singleton in its sample. The chain is built from TRBV10-3 and TRBJ1-1; D remains unclear. In germline, CDR1 is ENHRY, CDR2 SYGVKD. This CDR3 spans 14 amino acids. With 6 bases removed from V and 4 bases from J, the gap between germline ends came to 15 bases. This CDR3 is CAISLDGVGTEAFF. CDR3 in DNA: TGTGCCATCAGCCTGGACGGGGTCGGCACTGAAGCTTTCTTT.

This clone was counted a few times. The CDR3 loop reads CASSQDTSGGTPETQYF. In nucleotides, the CDR3 is TGTGCCAGCAGCCAAGATACTAGCGGGGGGACCCCTGAGACCCAGTACTTC. The chain uses TRBV3-1 (or the pseudogene TRBV3-2) and TRBJ2-5, with 12 bases fitting TRBD2. The length of the CDR3 is 17 residues. V lost 0 bases to trimming and J lost 5 bases; unmatched junction nucleotides: 7. In germline, CDR1 is LGHDT, CDR2 YNNKEL (reference sequence).

This clone was observed a single time. The gene calls are TRBV4-3 and TRBJ1-2, with a tentative D call TRBD1 (5 bases). Germline CDR1 and CDR2: LGHNA and YSLEER. This CDR3 spans 14 amino acids. V lost 0 bases to trimming and J lost 5 bases, with 10 bases between them. Here the CDR3 DNA reads TGCGCCAGCAGCCAAGATGGCAGGGCGTATGGCTACACCTTC. It translates to CASSQDGRAYGYTF.

In this sample, this clone turned up a few times. The chain recombines TRBV6-5 with TRBJ1-2; D is ambiguous. Between the trimmed V and J ends, which lost 6 bases and 1 base, there was a span of 12 bases. CDR1 is MNHEY and CDR2 is SVGAGI in the germline V gene. The CDR3 extends over 14 amino acids. The CDR3 spells CASSVRGNNYGYTF. The CDR3, as DNA: TGTGCCAGCAGCGTACGAGGCAATAACTATGGCTACACCTTC.

This chain links TRBV7-9 with TRBJ1-1; TRBD1 agrees at 7 bases. The trim removed 5 bases at V and 1 base at J, leaving 7 bases unmatched. CDR1 and CDR2 (germline): SEHNR, FQNEAQ (reference sequence). The length of the CDR3 is 15 residues. DNA for the CDR3: TGTGCCAGCAGCCCACAGGGGAACAAGAACACTGAAGCTTTCTTT. Translating it yields CASSPQGNKNTEAFF.

The rearrangement links TRBV5-4 to TRBJ2-3; 13 bases agree with TRBD2. The CDR3 sequence is 16 residues long. J lost 3 bases, V lost 4 bases, and 5 bases had no gene match. Germline CDR1 and CDR2: SGHNT and YYREEE (reference sequence). The CDR3 bases are TGTGCCAGCAGCGCGGGACTAGCGGGGTTGACAGATACGCAGTATTTT. This sequence encodes CASSAGLAGLTDTQYF. The variable domain in full, completed from reference TRBV5-4 and TRBJ2-3, reads ETGVTQSPTHLIKTRGQQVTLRCSSQSGHNTVSWYQQALGQGPQFIFQYYREEENGRGNFPPRFSGLQFPNYSSELNVNALELDDSALYLCASSAGLAGLTDTQYFGPGTRLTVL.

The chain joins TRBV14 to TRBJ1-1; TRBD1 matches at 9 bases. Germline assignment: CDR1 SGHDN and CDR2 FVKESK. The CDR3 covers 17 residues. V dropped 3 bases and J dropped 2; count of bases not matched to a gene: 10. CDR3 sequence (DNA): TGTGCCAGCAGCCACCGTCCCGGGACAGGGACAAACACTGAAGCTTTCTTT. It is translated as CASSHRPGTGTNTEAFF.

This clone was seen more than once but under ten times. This rearrangement joins TRBV10-1 to TRBJ1-1; TRBD1 matches at 7 bases. The CDR3 consists of 17 residues. Germline CDR1 reads WNHNN; CDR2 reads SYGVQD (reference sequence). V was pared by 8 bases and J by 0 bases, with 15 bases of the junction left unmatched. CDR3 coding DNA: TGCGCCAGCTCCTCTAGGGGGCCCTCGTTTCTGAACACTGAAGCTTTCTTT. Translating gives CASSSRGPSFLNTEAFF.

The rearrangement links TRBV10-3 to TRBJ1-6, with TRBD1 identical over 8 bases. CDR3 length equals 15 residues. Germline lookup yields CDR1 ENHRY and CDR2 SYGVKD. Unmatched junction bases numbered 6, after V lost 2 bases and J lost 9 bases. CDR3 loop: CAISEDRGGGSPLHF. In nucleotides, the CDR3 is TGTGCCATCAGTGAGGACAGGGGAGGGGGTTCACCCCTCCACTTT.

This clone was seen repeatedly, ten times or more. The V call is TRBV9, the J call TRBJ1-2; TRBD1 aligns across 11 bases. The V gene's germline CDR1 is SGDLS and CDR2 YYNGEE. V lost 0 bases to trimming and J lost 8 bases; unmatched junction nucleotides: 6. CDR3 length: 15 amino acids. CDR3 sequence (DNA): TGTGCCAGCAGCGTAGACGGACAGGGGGCGCGGGGCTACACCTTC. This sequence encodes CASSVDGQGARGYTF.

The V gene is TRBV2, the J gene TRBJ1-2; 7 bases line up with TRBD1. Germline CDR1 SNHLY, CDR2 FYNNEI. This CDR3 comprises 15 residues. V dropped 6 bases and J dropped 8; count of bases not matched to a gene: 15. The CDR3 nucleotides are TGTGCCAGCAGCGCAAGTCAGACAGGGCAGAAGGGCTACACCTTC. As protein: CASSASQTGQKGYTF.

The V gene is TRBV7-8, the J gene TRBJ1-5; D possibly corresponds to TRBD1 (6 bases). Germline-derived CDR1 and CDR2 are SGHVS and FQNEAQ. Trimming left V 7 bases short and J 3 bases short, with 13 bases between. This CDR3 contains 14 residues. CDR3 DNA: TGTGCCAGCACCTCCGGACAGATCAATCAGCCCCAGCATTTT. This translates into CASTSGQINQPQHF.

The V call is TRBV11-2, the J call TRBJ2-5, with 9 bases lining up with TRBD2. This CDR3 comprises 15 residues. The germline V gene has CDR1 SGHAT and CDR2 FQNNGV. With V trimmed by 7 bases and J by 5 bases, 11 bases remained unmatched. CDR3 loop: CASTGLARLGETQYF. In DNA, the CDR3 is TGTGCCAGCACTGGACTAGCGAGGCTCGGGGAGACCCAGTACTTC.

V usage is TRBV2 and J usage is TRBJ1-4; D is perhaps TRBD1 (6 bases). Trimming pared 8 bases from V and 1 base from J, leaving 14 bases between. CDR1 is SNHLY and CDR2 is FYNNEI in the germline V gene. The CDR3 runs 15 residues. The CDR3 nucleotides read TGTGCCAGCGCGAAGGGGGTTCGAACTAATGAAAAACTGTTTTTT. It yields the protein CASAKGVRTNEKLFF.

The chain uses TRBV7-9 and TRBJ2-7; D may be TRBD2 (6 bases). Germline CDR1 SEHNR, CDR2 FQNEAQ (reference sequence). V lost 5 bases, J lost 9 bases, and 23 bases lay in between. The CDR3 loop spans 15 amino acids. The CDR3 nucleotides are TGTGCCAGCAGCCCCACGGTAGCGGATGAGTCCGGGCAGTACTTC. This translates into CASSPTVADESGQYF.

This chain joins TRBV4-3 and TRBJ1-5; the match to TRBD1 covers 9 bases. With V trimmed by 0 bases and J by 6 bases, 6 bases remained unmatched. This CDR3 contains 16 residues. Germline V CDR1 and CDR2: LGHNA, YSLEER. The CDR3 sequence is CASSQDIGQGFQPQHF. The DNA of the CDR3 is TGCGCCAGCAGCCAAGATATCGGACAGGGGTTTCAGCCCCAGCATTTT.

This chain uses TRBV10-3 with TRBJ1-2, with no clear D. The CDR3 contains 12 residues. Trimming cost V 1 base and J 8 bases, with 8 bases left between them. CDR1 is ENHRY, CDR2 SYGVKD, per germline. Written as DNA, the CDR3 is TGTGCCATCAGTGAGTTTGACGGGGGCTACACCTTC. It translates to CAISEFDGGYTF.

The rearrangement links TRBV15 to TRBJ1-3; TRBD1 aligns across 7 bases. Trimming took 5 bases from V and 2 from J; bases not matched to a gene: 15. In germline, CDR1 is LNHNV, CDR2 YYDKDF (reference sequence). This CDR3 is built from 18 residues. This chain's CDR3 is CATSAGGGQAGAGNTIYF. As DNA, the CDR3 is TGTGCCACCAGCGCGGGAGGCGGACAGGCCGGGGCTGGAAACACCATATATTTT.

This clone was observed a handful of times. V is TRBV5-1 and J is TRBJ2-6; 8 bases are shared with TRBD1. Trimming took 0 bases from V and 0 from J; bases not matched to a gene: 8. Per the germline V gene, CDR1 is SGHRS and CDR2 is YFSETQ. This CDR3 contains 19 residues. CDR3 nucleotides: TGCGCCAGCAGCTTGGGGACAGGGTCTTCCCTCTCTGGGGCCAACGTCCTGACTTTC. Translation: CASSLGTGSSLSGANVLTF.

The chain recombines TRBV4-3 with TRBJ2-1; tentative D call: TRBD2 (5 bases). The germline CDR1 and CDR2 sequences are LGHNA and YSLEER. The V gene lost 0 bases and the J gene lost 0 bases, with 12 bases spanning the gap. The length of the CDR3 is 17 residues. DNA for the CDR3: TGCGCCAGCAGCCAAGAAAGGCCGGCGGGCTCCTACAATGAGCAGTTCTTC. Translated, it gives CASSQERPAGSYNEQFF.